These T cell receptor beta chains were read from a single sample in a study of cytotoxic CD8 clonotypes in ibrutinib-treated CLL. Sequencing used immunoSEQ multiplex PCR; TCRdb keeps in-frame clones, though not all of them. The profile covers some 61,000 clones, with 68% appearing a single time and approximately 6.2% taken by the ten largest. The source material was PBMCs, sampled after 12 months of ibrutinib treatment. The receptors come from a human donor with chronic lymphocytic leukemia. Each CDR3 is given with its conserved first and last residue. The D gene is left open where the match is weak. Some rows have no size entry. The others give once, few or many, or a class for an expanded clone.

j_call clone_size v_call d_call cdr3_length cdr3_aa cdr3_nt
TRBJ2-5 - TRBV21-1 - 15 CASNLFYRGRKTQYF TGTGCCAGCAACTTATTCTACAGGGGTAGGAAGACCCAGTACTTC
TRBJ2-2 - TRBV15 - 15 CATSAKTGGTGELFF TGTGCCACCAGCGCCAAGACAGGAGGAACCGGGGAGCTGTTTTTT
TRBJ2-5 - TRBV7-9 TRBD2 15 CASSPGGSGGETQYF TGTGCCAGCAGCCCCGGCGGGTCGGGGGGAGAGACCCAGTACTTC
TRBJ2-7 - TRBV7-2 TRBD1 15 CASSLHPGTGVEQYF TGTGCCAGCAGCTTACACCCCGGGACAGGGGTCGAGCAGTACTTC
TRBJ2-7 once TRBV5-6 - 15 CASSLVARGKGEQYF TGTGCCAGCAGCTTGGTAGCCAGGGGAAAGGGAGAGCAGTACTTC
TRBJ2-3 - TRBV7-2 TRBD1 16 CASSLGRDRGRDTQYF TGTGCCAGCAGCTTAGGCCGGGACAGGGGGCGGGATACGCAGTATTTT
TRBJ1-5 - TRBV5-4 - 15 CASSLGVDSNQPQHF TGTGCCAGCAGCTTGGGGGTCGATAGCAATCAGCCCCAGCATTTT
TRBJ1-6 - TRBV28 - 16 CASSFGAKAHNSPLHF TGTGCCAGCAGTTTTGGAGCCAAGGCCCATAATTCACCCCTCCACTTT
TRBJ1-2 - TRBV5-1 - 15 CASSLGGLQNYGYTF TGCGCCAGCAGCTTGGGAGGCCTCCAAAACTATGGCTACACCTTC
TRBJ2-5 - TRBV10-3 - 14 CAIRGTGAGETQYF TGTGCCATCAGGGGGACTGGGGCTGGGGAGACCCAGTACTTC
TRBJ2-3 once TRBV5-6 - 16 CASSSDLRVGTDTQYF TGTGCCAGCAGCTCGGATCTCAGGGTTGGCACAGATACGCAGTATTTT
TRBJ1-4 - TRBV19 TRBD1 14 CASSKTGGDEKLFF TGTGCCAGTAGTAAAACAGGGGGAGATGAAAAACTGTTTTTT
TRBJ1-2 - TRBV29-1 - 12 CSVEDKGYGYTF TGCAGCGTTGAAGACAAAGGCTATGGCTACACCTTC
TRBJ1-2 - TRBV2 TRBD1 12 CASSGQGYGYTF TGTGCCAGCTCGGGACAGGGGTATGGCTACACCTTC
TRBJ1-2 - TRBV7-9 - 15 CASSLDIVTHYGYTF TGTGCCAGCAGCTTAGACATCGTTACGCACTATGGCTACACCTTC
TRBJ2-5 - TRBV2 TRBD2 16 CASSLQRGTQGETQYF TGTGCCAGCAGCCTCCAGCGGGGGACCCAAGGGGAGACCCAGTACTTC
TRBJ2-7 - TRBV9 TRBD2 15 CASSVGGGNSYEQYF TGTGCCAGCAGCGTAGGCGGGGGGAACTCCTACGAGCAGTACTTC
TRBJ1-2 - TRBV2 - 14 CASSEARDRLGYTF TGTGCCAGCAGTGAAGCGCGCGACAGGTTAGGCTACACCTTC
TRBJ2-7 few TRBV18 - 13 CASSPQAEEEQYF TGTGCCAGCTCACCTCAGGCCGAAGAAGAGCAGTACTTC
TRBJ1-5 once TRBV7-2 - 14 CASSLAGTNQPQHF TGTGCCAGCAGCTTAGCAGGGACCAATCAGCCCCAGCATTTT
TRBJ1-1 - TRBV12-5 - 15 CASGLQGTVRVEAFF TGTGCTAGTGGATTGCAGGGTACTGTGCGTGTTGAAGCTTTCTTT
TRBJ1-4 - TRBV11-2 - 16 CASSRSGVTLNEKLFF TGTGCCAGCAGCCGTTCGGGGGTCACTCTCAATGAAAAACTGTTTTTT
TRBJ2-1 - TRBV4-2 - 15 CASSQDRLDNNEQFF TGTGCCAGCAGCCAAGATCGCCTAGACAACAATGAGCAGTTCTTC
TRBJ2-3 - TRBV2 TRBD1 14 CASRARGLEDTQYF TGTGCCAGCAGGGCCAGGGGGCTGGAAGATACGCAGTATTTT
TRBJ1-5 few TRBV6-1 - 15 CASSEGSGGGQPQHF TGTGCCAGCAGTGAAGGGTCAGGAGGAGGTCAGCCCCAGCATTTT
TRBJ2-5 - TRBV30 - 13 CACLGKFQETQYF TGTGCCTGTCTGGGGAAGTTCCAAGAGACCCAGTACTTC
TRBJ2-7 few TRBV6-5 TRBD2 13 CASMRTSRYEQYF TGTGCCAGTATGCGGACTAGCCGATACGAGCAGTACTTC
TRBJ2-3 once TRBV16 - 14 CASSLGGNTDTQYF TGTGCCAGCAGTCTTGGGGGGAACACAGATACGCAGTATTTT
TRBJ1-2 - TRBV11-2 - 14 CASSSRGSVGGYTF TGTGCCAGCAGCTCCCGAGGATCGGTTGGAGGCTACACCTTC
TRBJ1-2 - TRBV5-1 TRBD1 14 CASSSGTGIYGYTF TGCGCCAGCAGCTCCGGGACAGGGATCTATGGCTACACCTTC
TRBJ2-3 - TRBV4-2 - 16 CASSQDPRPITDTQYF TGTGCCAGCAGCCAAGACCCTCGGCCCATCACAGATACGCAGTATTTT
TRBJ2-3 few TRBV6-4 - 18 CASSQLGFRVISTDTQYF TGTGCCAGCAGTCAATTAGGCTTCAGGGTGATCTCCACAGATACGCAGTATTTT
TRBJ2-2 - TRBV18 - 14 CASSWDLTTGELFF TGTGCCAGCTCATGGGACTTGACTACCGGGGAGCTGTTTTTT
TRBJ1-2 - TRBV30 - 16 CAWSQIGGRRAHGYTF TGTGCCTGGAGTCAAATAGGGGGGCGAAGGGCCCATGGCTACACCTTC
TRBJ1-5 few TRBV7-9 - 16 CASSFGPGGSNQPQHF TGTGCCAGCAGCTTCGGCCCCGGGGGTAGCAATCAGCCCCAGCATTTT